This entry lists 31 T cell receptor beta chains sequenced from one sample in a study of STAT3 mutations in large granular lymphocyte leukemia. The study's findings and limits: At least one immunodominant TCR beta clonotype appeared in every T-cell large granular lymphocyte leukemia patient.

These receptors' targets are unknown. The table came from immunoSEQ multiplex PCR; TCRdb's copy has only in-frame clones and leaves some out. Of approximately 6,200 clones detected, over 70% appear once; the ten largest clones hold around 84%. The sequenced material came from peripheral blood mononuclear cells. These receptors all come from a man aged 35 to 55 with T-cell large granular lymphocyte leukemia. Some clones in this sample may be carry-over from other donors' samples.

The chain joins TRBV27 to TRBJ2-7, with 15 bases aligning to TRBD2. This CDR3 has 18 residues. The V gene's germline CDR1 is MNHEY and CDR2 SMNVEV (reference sequence). V dropped 5 bases and J dropped 0; count of bases not matched to a gene: 8. The CDR3 spells CASSTRTSGREFSYEQYF. The DNA for the CDR3 is TGTGCCAGCAGTACGAGGACTAGCGGGAGGGAATTCTCCTACGAGCAGTACTTC.

The chain employs TRBV5-1 and TRBJ2-7, with 8 bases lining up with TRBD2. CDR3 size: 16 residues. From germline, CDR1 is SGHRS and CDR2 YFSETQ. V dropped 2 bases and J dropped 0; count of bases not matched to a gene: 7. DNA for the CDR3: TGCGCCAGCAGCTTAGCTAGCGGGCGGACCTCCTACGAGCAGTACTTC. As protein: CASSLASGRTSYEQYF.

A few counts support this clone. This chain uses TRBV6-5 with TRBJ2-3; no clear D gene. CDR3 length equals 13 residues. Germline assignment: CDR1 MNHEY and CDR2 SVGAGI. Trimming removed 7 bases at V and 1 base at J, with 9 bases between. The DNA for the CDR3 is TGTGCCAGCAAAGCAGCAGGCACAGATACGCAGTATTTT. This sequence encodes CASKAAGTDTQYF.

This clone turned up a few times. The V and J genes are TRBV28 and TRBJ2-7, with 14 bases fitting TRBD2. The length of the CDR3 is 13 residues. With 8 bases clipped from V and 6 bases from J, the junction kept 3 bases outside the gene matches. From germline, CDR1 is MDHEN and CDR2 SYDVKM. The chain's CDR3 is CASGTSGSLEQYF. The CDR3 nucleotides are TGTGCCAGCGGGACTAGCGGGAGTCTCGAGCAGTACTTC.

The chain joins TRBV6-6 to TRBJ2-7, with a weak D call TRBD2 (6 bases). The germline V and J ends were trimmed by 7 bases and 0 bases, with 16 bases remaining between them. Germline CDR1 reads MNHNY; CDR2 reads SVGAGI (reference sequence). This CDR3 contains 15 residues. In nucleotides, the CDR3 is TGTGCCAGCACCTCAGGTGCGGGGAGCTCCTACGAGCAGTACTTC. Translated, it gives CASTSGAGSSYEQYF.

This clone was counted between two and nine times. The rearrangement links TRBV20-1 to TRBJ2-7, with unresolved D. CDR3 length: 10 residues. Germline V gene data show CDR1 as DFQATT and CDR2 as SNEGSKA (reference sequence). Trimming pared 3 bases from V and 4 bases from J, leaving 4 bases between. The CDR3, as DNA: TGCAGTGCTAGGGGGTACGAGCAGTACTTC. Its translation is CSARGYEQYF.

This clone was detected only a few times. The gene calls are TRBV28 and TRBJ1-3, with D possibly being TRBD1 (5 bases). V was pared by 6 bases and J by 0 bases, with 9 bases between. The CDR3 is made up of 14 amino acids. Germline values: CDR1 MDHEN, CDR2 SYDVKM. CDR3: CASSRDGSGNTIYF. The CDR3 bases are TGTGCCAGCAGCAGGGACGGCTCTGGAAACACCATATATTTT.

V gene TRBV9 combines with J gene TRBJ2-3; no reliable D call. V lost 0 bases and J lost 0, with 8 bases in between. The V gene's germline CDR1 is SGDLS and CDR2 YYNGEE. The length of the CDR3 is 15 residues. The CDR3 protein is CASSVGSISTDTQYF. The DNA of the CDR3 is TGTGCCAGCAGCGTAGGTAGTATTAGCACAGATACGCAGTATTTT.

The chain carries TRBV9 and TRBJ2-5; no clear D. The CDR3 has 14 amino acids. Germline V gene sequence: CDR1 SGDLS, CDR2 YYNGEE. The germline V and J ends were trimmed by 4 bases and 3 bases, with 13 bases remaining between them. Written as DNA, the CDR3 is TGTGCCAGCAGCCTCCTTCCTGTAAAAGAGACCCAGTACTTC. Amino acids: CASSLLPVKETQYF. Combining the CDR3 with reference TRBV9 and TRBJ2-5 gives the whole variable domain DSGVTQTPKHLITATGQRVTLRCSPRSGDLSVYWYQQSLDQGLQFLIQYYNGEERAKGNILERFSAQQFPDLHSELNLSSLELGDSALYFCASSLLPVKETQYFGPGTRLLVL.

The chain combines TRBV5-6 with TRBJ1-5, with TRBD1 matching 9 bases. V was clipped by 3 bases and J by 1 base; unmatched bases: 2. This CDR3 spans 15 amino acids. Germline V gives CDR1 SGHDT, CDR2 YYEEEE. The CDR3 region is CASSWTGASNQPQHF. In DNA form, the CDR3 reads TGTGCCAGCAGCTGGACAGGGGCGAGCAATCAGCCCCAGCATTTT.

The gene calls are TRBV27 and TRBJ2-3; D is undetermined. The germline V gene encodes CDR1 MNHEY and CDR2 SMNVEV (reference sequence). The CDR3 is made up of 14 amino acids. Trimming took 11 bases from V and 2 from J, leaving 17 bases between them. This chain's CDR3 is CASNSRSFTDTQYF. CDR3 coding DNA: TGTGCCTCTAACTCCCGCAGCTTCACAGATACGCAGTATTTT.

The chain is built from TRBV2 and TRBJ1-2; TRBD1 aligns across 7 bases. J gave up 1 base and V 6 bases, and 2 bases lay outside the gene matches. The CDR3 consists of 13 residues. Germline assignment: CDR1 SNHLY and CDR2 FYNNEI. The CDR3 DNA reads as TGTGCCAGCAGCGGGGACAGTAACTATGGCTACACCTTC. Protein product: CASSGDSNYGYTF. Full variable domain (remainder filled in from reference TRBV2 and TRBJ1-2): EPEVTQTPSHQVTQMGQEVILRCVPISNHLYFYWYRQILGQKVEFLVSFYNNEISEKSEIFDDQFSVERPDGSNFTLKIRSTKLEDSAMYFCASSGDSNYGYTFGSGTRLTVV.

This clone was detected once. DNA of the CDR3: TGTGCCAGCAGTCAGCTAAGAGGCACCATATATTTT. Protein product: CASSQLRGTIYF. The chain is built from TRBV6-5 and TRBJ1-3; D remains unclear. CDR1 is MNHEY, CDR2 SVGAGI, per germline. CDR3 size: 12 residues. V was shortened by 5 bases and J by 9 bases, with 11 bases between the two germline ends.

The gene calls are TRBV4-3 and TRBJ2-7, with D maybe TRBD1 (5 bases). Germline CDR1 and CDR2: LGHNA and YSLEER. V lost 0 bases and J 7 bases, leaving 10 bases between the germline ends. The CDR3 is 13 residues long. CDR3 coding DNA: TGCGCCAGCAGCCAAGATCGACAGTTTGAGCAGTACTTC. Its translation is CASSQDRQFEQYF.

The chain has TRBV16 and TRBJ2-7, with 10 bases that match TRBD1. CDR1 KGHSY and CDR2 FQNENV come from the germline V gene. The J segment lost 3 bases and the V segment lost 2 bases, leaving 1 base of the junction unmatched. The CDR3 has 14 residues. This CDR3 reads CASSQRDRGYEQYF. The CDR3 bases are TGTGCCAGCAGCCAAAGGGACAGGGGCTACGAGCAGTACTTC. Combining the CDR3 with reference TRBV16 and TRBJ2-7 gives the whole variable domain GEEVAQTPKHLVRGEGQKAKLYCAPIKGHSYVFWYQQVLKNEFKFLISFQNENVFDETGMPKERFSAKCLPNSPCSLEIQATKLEDSAVYFCASSQRDRGYEQYFGPGTRLTVT.

The V and J genes are TRBV19 and TRBJ2-7; TRBD1 agrees at 10 bases. Germline lookup yields CDR1 LNHDA and CDR2 SQIVND (reference sequence). CDR3 length equals 13 residues. The V gene end was trimmed by 6 bases and the J gene end by 6 bases; junction bases not matched to a gene: 5. The DNA for the CDR3 is TGTGCCAGTAGCCGACAGGGGGCGGGCGAGCAGTACTTC. Its translation is CASSRQGAGEQYF.

The rearrangement links TRBV7-8 to TRBJ2-7; TRBD1 aligns across 8 bases. There are 14 residues in the CDR3. V dropped 5 bases and J dropped 0; count of bases not matched to a gene: 3. The V gene's germline CDR1 is SGHVS and CDR2 FQNEAQ. The CDR3 reads CASSRGTGSYEQYF. As DNA, the CDR3 is TGTGCCAGCAGCCGAGGGACAGGCTCCTACGAGCAGTACTTC.

The chain combines TRBV19 with TRBJ1-2, with TRBD1 matching 7 bases. Germline CDR1 is LNHDA and CDR2 is SQIVND (reference sequence). V was clipped by 5 bases and J by 5 bases; unmatched bases: 11. The CDR3 spans 15 residues. DNA of the CDR3: TGTGCCAGTAGTGCCCTCCGCCAGGGGGGTTATGGCTACACCTTC. Its translation is CASSALRQGGYGYTF.

The chain has TRBV2 and TRBJ2-1, with 12 nucleotides matching TRBD2. V was clipped by 0 bases and J by 6 bases; unmatched bases: 3. CDR3 size: 16 residues. Germline assignment: CDR1 SNHLY and CDR2 FYNNEI. CDR3 region: CASSEARLAGANEQFF. The CDR3 region has the DNA TGTGCCAGCAGTGAAGCACGACTAGCGGGAGCCAATGAGCAGTTCTTC.

This clone was counted once. The rearrangement joins TRBV20-1 to TRBJ1-1; possible D gene TRBD1, 6 bases. The V gene's germline CDR1 is DFQATT and CDR2 SNEGSKA (reference sequence). The CDR3 totals 11 residues. With 7 bases removed from V and 2 bases from J, the gap between germline ends came to 8 bases. The CDR3 sequence: CSGGGNTEAFF. The DNA for the CDR3 is TGCAGTGGGGGGGGCAACACTGAAGCTTTCTTT.

The sample holds a few counts of this clone. CDR3 residues: CSVEPTGRGNTIYF. CDR3 DNA sequence: TGCAGCGTTGAACCGACAGGGAGGGGAAACACCATATATTTT. The V call is TRBV29-1, the J call TRBJ1-3; 7 bases are a match to TRBD1. Germline trimming cut 2 bases from V and 4 bases from J; bases unmatched to any gene: 5. The CDR3 length is 14 residues. CDR1 SQVTM and CDR2 ANQGSEA come from the germline V gene.

The chain has TRBV6-1 and TRBJ2-3, with a possible D match to TRBD2 (6 bases). The V gene lost 4 bases and the J gene lost 6 bases, with 11 bases spanning the gap. Per the germline V gene, CDR1 is MNHNS and CDR2 is SASEGT. This CDR3 has 13 amino acids. The CDR3 DNA is TGTGCCAGCAGTGTTTCAGGGAGGGATACGCAGTATTTT. This translates into CASSVSGRDTQYF.

The V gene is TRBV7-9, the J gene TRBJ2-7, with 9 positions matching TRBD1. V lost 5 bases and J lost 5; bases outside the gene matches: 7. The CDR3 has 14 amino acids. Germline loops: CDR1 SEHNR, CDR2 FQNEAQ (reference sequence). Here the CDR3 DNA reads TGTGCCAGCAGCCCTAGGGACAGGGACGACGAGCAGTACTTC. It translates to CASSPRDRDDEQYF.

The chain couples TRBV19 to TRBJ2-6; 8 nucleotides align to TRBD2. CDR3 length equals 19 residues. The germline gives CDR1 LNHDA, CDR2 SQIVND (reference sequence). The trim removed 4 bases at V and 0 bases at J, leaving 11 bases unmatched. The CDR3, as DNA: TGTGCCAGTAGTAGACGACTAGCGCCGATCTCCTCTGGGGCCAACGTCCTGACTTTC. This gives the protein CASSRRLAPISSGANVLTF.

V and J are TRBV27 and TRBJ2-3; D unclear. The CDR3 contains 11 residues. CDR1 and CDR2 from the germline V gene are MNHEY and SMNVEV (reference sequence). V lost 8 bases and J 9 bases, leaving 12 bases between the germline ends. The CDR3 DNA is TGTGCCAGCGACGATCCCGGGACGCAGTATTTT. Protein product: CASDDPGTQYF.

The chain joins TRBV15 to TRBJ2-7, with D possibly TRBD1 on 6 matching bases. Germline loops: CDR1 LNHNV, CDR2 YYDKDF (reference sequence). V lost 1 base and J lost 2, with 9 bases in between. The CDR3 sequence is 14 residues long. The CDR3, as DNA: TGTGCCACCAGCAGAGTGAGGACAGCCTACGAGCAGTACTTC. It encodes CATSRVRTAYEQYF. Looking up the rest from reference TRBV15 and TRBJ2-7 gives the full variable domain: DAMVIQNPRYQVTQFGKPVTLSCSQTLNHNVMYWYQQKSSQAPKLLFHYYDKDFNNEADTPDNFQSRRPNTSFCFLDIRSPGLGDTAMYLCATSRVRTAYEQYFGPGTRLTVT.

The rearrangement links TRBV29-1 to TRBJ2-7, with TRBD1 matching over 10 bases. Per the germline V gene, CDR1 is SQVTM and CDR2 is ANQGSEA. The CDR3 totals 14 residues. V lost 5 bases to trimming and J lost 4 bases; unmatched junction nucleotides: 8. CDR3 DNA sequence: TGCAGCGTTTCACTCCGGGACAGGGGATACGAGCAGTACTTC. Protein: CSVSLRDRGYEQYF.

The V gene is TRBV5-1, the J gene TRBJ2-7; 7 positions match TRBD2. The CDR3 contains 15 residues. The V segment lost 4 bases and the J segment 2 bases; nucleotides outside the gene matches: 9. Germline CDR1 is SGHRS and CDR2 is YFSETQ. CDR3 amino acids: CASSPNLAGAYEQYF. CDR3 DNA: TGCGCCAGCAGCCCGAATTTGGCGGGAGCCTACGAGCAGTACTTC.

This chain joins TRBV13 and TRBJ1-3, with unresolved D. CDR3 length: 16 amino acids. The V and J ends lost 7 bases and 0 bases respectively, with 16 bases between them. Looked up from germline, CDR1 is PRHDT and CDR2 is FYEKMQ (reference sequence). The CDR3 is CASTPRGSISGNTIYF. In DNA, the CDR3 is TGTGCCAGCACCCCCCGAGGGAGCATCTCTGGAAACACCATATATTTT.

V is TRBV5-4 and J is TRBJ2-7; TRBD1 or TRBD2 may be the D gene (5 bases each). The CDR3 is made up of 14 amino acids. Germline lookup yields CDR1 SGHNT and CDR2 YYREEE (reference sequence). V lost 0 bases to trimming and J lost 2 bases, with 9 bases between them. The CDR3 loop reads CASSLGGTAYEQYF. CDR3 sequence (DNA): TGTGCCAGCAGCTTGGGAGGGACCGCCTACGAGCAGTACTTC. The full variable domain, rest sourced from reference TRBV5-4 and TRBJ2-7, is ETGVTQSPTHLIKTRGQQVTLRCSSQSGHNTVSWYQQALGQGPQFIFQYYREEENGRGNFPPRFSGLQFPNYSSELNVNALELDDSALYLCASSLGGTAYEQYFGPGTRLTVT.

The rearrangement links TRBV6-5 to TRBJ1-1, with unresolved D. The ends were cut back, 1 base at V and 11 bases at J, with 8 bases in the middle. There are 11 residues in the CDR3. CDR1 is MNHEY and CDR2 is SVGAGI in the germline V gene. The CDR3 region is CASSYLGHAFF. The CDR3, as DNA: TGTGCCAGCAGTTACTTGGGTCACGCTTTCTTT.